The subject of this entry is one T cell receptor (beta chain). This sample is part of a study of blood T cell repertoires in COVID-19. Overall study: There were acute and convalescent COVID-19 samples, and they came from the United States, Italy and Spain. Sources were T cells, B-cell-depleted T cells, or PBMCs; the material itself was cDNA or gDNA.

In the study's own analysis: From reference gene primer amplification, estimates of nucleated cell counts were derived. The table came from immunoSEQ multiplex PCR; TCRdb's copy has only in-frame clones and leaves some out. V and J calls and clone size are copied from that table; D and trimming were computed from the DNA. In the table there are almost 250,000 clones, approximately 85% of which are singletons. The CDR3 is made up of 15 amino acids. In germline, CDR1 is SNHLY, CDR2 FYNNEI. The V end was cut by 5 bases, the J end by 0 bases, with 12 bases between. The sequencing sample was made of peripheral blood. The source of this sequence is a woman over 75 with COVID-19, enrolled during active disease. The chain combines TRBV2 with TRBJ2-3; tentatively, D is TRBD1 (5 bases). This CDR3 reads CASSLIRQSTDTQYF. CDR3 sequence (DNA): TGTGCCAGCAGTCTCATTCGACAGAGCACAGATACGCAGTATTTT.